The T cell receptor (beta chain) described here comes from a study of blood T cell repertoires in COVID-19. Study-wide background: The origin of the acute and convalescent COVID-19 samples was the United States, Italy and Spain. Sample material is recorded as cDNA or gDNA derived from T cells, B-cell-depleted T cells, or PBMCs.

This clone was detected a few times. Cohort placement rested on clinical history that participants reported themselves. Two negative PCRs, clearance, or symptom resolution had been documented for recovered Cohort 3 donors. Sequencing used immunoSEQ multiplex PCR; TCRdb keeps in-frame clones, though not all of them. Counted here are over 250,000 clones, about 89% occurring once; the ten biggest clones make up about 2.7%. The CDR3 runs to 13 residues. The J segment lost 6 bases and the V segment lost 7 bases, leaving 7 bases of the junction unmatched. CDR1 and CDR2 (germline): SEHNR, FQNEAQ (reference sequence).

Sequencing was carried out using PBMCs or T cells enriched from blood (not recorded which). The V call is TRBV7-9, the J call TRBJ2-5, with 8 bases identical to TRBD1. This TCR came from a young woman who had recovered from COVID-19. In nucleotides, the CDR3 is TGTGCCAGCAACGCAGGGGGCGCAAAGACCCAGTACTTC. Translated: CASNAGGAKTQYF.